This T cell receptor beta chain was recorded in a study of T cells after posttransplantation cyclophosphamide. Study-level results: Later blood repertoires were often dominated by clones from the donor CD8+ memory compartment. Recipient CMV seropositivity and CMV reactivation strongly tracked TRB clonality.

CDR1 is MNHNS and CDR2 is SASEGT in the germline V gene. Trimming pared 1 base from V and 3 bases from J, leaving 10 bases between. The CDR3 covers 14 residues. TCRdb keeps only in-frame clones here, not all; method: immunoSEQ multiplex PCR. The sample shows approximately 30,000 clones, none of them appearing just once. In its sample, this clone was seen many times. Its target is not known. Sequencing was carried out using PBMCs. This sequence was found in a woman aged 45-65 years in good health and a related stem cell transplant donor. V and J are TRBV6-1 and TRBJ2-7; a possible D gene is TRBD1 (6 bases). CDR3 residues: CASSEGSRGYEQYF. The CDR3 bases are TGTGCCAGCAGTGAAGGATCCAGGGGCTACGAGCAGTACTTC.